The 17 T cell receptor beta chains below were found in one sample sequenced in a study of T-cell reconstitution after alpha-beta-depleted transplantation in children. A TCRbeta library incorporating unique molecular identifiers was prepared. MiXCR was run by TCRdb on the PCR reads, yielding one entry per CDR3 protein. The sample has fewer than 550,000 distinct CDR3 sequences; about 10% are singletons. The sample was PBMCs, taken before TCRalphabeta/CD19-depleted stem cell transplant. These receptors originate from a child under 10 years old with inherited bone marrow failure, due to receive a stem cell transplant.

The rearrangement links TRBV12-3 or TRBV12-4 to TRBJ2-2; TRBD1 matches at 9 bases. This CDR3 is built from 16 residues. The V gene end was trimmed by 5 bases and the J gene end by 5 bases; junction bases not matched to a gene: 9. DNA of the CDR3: TGTGCCAGCAGTGATCCGAGACAGGGGGAGACCGGGGAGCTGTTTTTT. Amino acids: CASSDPRQGETGELFF.

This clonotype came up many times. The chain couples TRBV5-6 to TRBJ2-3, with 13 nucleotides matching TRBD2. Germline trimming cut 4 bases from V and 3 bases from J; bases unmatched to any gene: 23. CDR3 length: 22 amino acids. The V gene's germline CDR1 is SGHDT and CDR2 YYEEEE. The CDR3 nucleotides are TGTGCCAGCAGCGCGATACTGGGACTAGCGGGACACCCTAGGGTAGTGACAGATACGCAGTATTTT. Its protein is CASSAILGLAGHPRVVTDTQYF.

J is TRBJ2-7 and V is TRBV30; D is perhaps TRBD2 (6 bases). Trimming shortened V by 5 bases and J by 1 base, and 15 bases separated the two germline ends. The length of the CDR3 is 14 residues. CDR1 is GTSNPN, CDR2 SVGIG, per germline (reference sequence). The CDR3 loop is CAWSSGPLSYEQYF. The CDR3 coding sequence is TGTGCCTGGTCCAGCGGGCCCCTATCCTACGAGCAGTACTTC.

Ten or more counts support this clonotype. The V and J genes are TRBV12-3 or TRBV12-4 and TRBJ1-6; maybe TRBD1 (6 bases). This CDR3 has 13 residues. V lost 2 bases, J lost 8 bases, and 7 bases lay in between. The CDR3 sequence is CASSLRGHSPLHF. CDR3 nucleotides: TGTGCCAGCAGTTTACGGGGGCATTCACCCCTCCACTTT.

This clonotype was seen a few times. CDR3 sequence reads: CASSPQGLAGGPVKNIQYF. As DNA, the CDR3 is TGTGCCAGCTCACCGCAGGGACTAGCGGGAGGGCCTGTCAAAAACATTCAGTACTTC. The chain joins TRBV18 to TRBJ2-4; 16 bases fit TRBD2. The germline V gene has CDR1 KGHSH and CDR2 LQKENI. This CDR3 is 19 amino acids long. V lost 3 bases and J lost 3; bases outside the gene matches: 8.

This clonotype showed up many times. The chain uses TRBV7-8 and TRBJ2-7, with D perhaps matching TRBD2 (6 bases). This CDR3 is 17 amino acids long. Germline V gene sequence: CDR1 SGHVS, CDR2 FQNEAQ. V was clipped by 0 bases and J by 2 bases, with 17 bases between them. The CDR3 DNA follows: TGTGCCAGCAGCTTAGCGGTTCAGGGAGGATTTGCCTACGAGCAGTACTTC. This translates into CASSLAVQGGFAYEQYF. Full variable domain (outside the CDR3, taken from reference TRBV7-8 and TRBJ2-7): GAGVSQSPRYKVAKRGQDVALRCDPISGHVSLFWYQQALGQGPEFLTYFQNEAQLDKSGLPSDRFFAERPEGSVSTLKIQRTQQEDSAVYLCASSLAVQGGFAYEQYFGPGTRLTVT.

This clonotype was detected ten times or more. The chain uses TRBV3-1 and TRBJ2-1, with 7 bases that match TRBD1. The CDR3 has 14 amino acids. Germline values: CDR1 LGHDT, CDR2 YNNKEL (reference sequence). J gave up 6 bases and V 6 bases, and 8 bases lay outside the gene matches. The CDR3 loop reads CASSGQADSNEQFF. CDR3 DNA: TGTGCCAGCAGTGGACAGGCGGACTCCAATGAGCAGTTCTTC.

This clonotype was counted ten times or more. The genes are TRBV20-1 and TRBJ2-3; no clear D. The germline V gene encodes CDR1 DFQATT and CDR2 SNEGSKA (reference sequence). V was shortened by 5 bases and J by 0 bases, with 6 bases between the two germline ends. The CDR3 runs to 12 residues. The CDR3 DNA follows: TGCAGTGCTGGATATAGCACAGATACGCAGTATTTT. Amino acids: CSAGYSTDTQYF.

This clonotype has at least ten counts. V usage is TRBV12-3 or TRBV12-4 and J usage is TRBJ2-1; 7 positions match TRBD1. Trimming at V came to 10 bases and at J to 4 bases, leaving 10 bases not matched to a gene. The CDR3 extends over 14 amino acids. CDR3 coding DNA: TGTGCCACCAGGCTGGGACAGTCATACAATGAGCAGTTCTTC. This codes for CATRLGQSYNEQFF.

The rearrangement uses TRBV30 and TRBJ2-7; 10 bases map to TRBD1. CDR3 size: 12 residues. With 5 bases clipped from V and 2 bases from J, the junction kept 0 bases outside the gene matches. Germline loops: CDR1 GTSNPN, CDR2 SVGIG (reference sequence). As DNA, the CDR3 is TGTGCCTGGGACAGGGGGCCCTACGAGCAGTACTTC. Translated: CAWDRGPYEQYF.

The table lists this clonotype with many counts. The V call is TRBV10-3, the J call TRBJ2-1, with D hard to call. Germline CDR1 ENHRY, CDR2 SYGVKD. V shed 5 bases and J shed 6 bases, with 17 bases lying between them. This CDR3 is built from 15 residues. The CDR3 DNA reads TGTGCCATCAGTTCTAACTCCTCCTTTCTCAATGAGCAGTTCTTC. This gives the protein CAISSNSSFLNEQFF.

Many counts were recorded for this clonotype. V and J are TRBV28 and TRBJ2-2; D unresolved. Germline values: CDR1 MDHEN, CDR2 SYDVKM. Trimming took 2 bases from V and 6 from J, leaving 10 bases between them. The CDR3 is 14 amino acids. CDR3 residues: CASSLRLQPGELFF. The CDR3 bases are TGTGCCAGCAGTTTAAGGCTCCAGCCCGGGGAGCTGTTTTTT.

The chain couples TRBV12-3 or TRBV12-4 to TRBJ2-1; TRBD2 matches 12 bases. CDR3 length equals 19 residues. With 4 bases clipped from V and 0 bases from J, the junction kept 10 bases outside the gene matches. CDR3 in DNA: TGTGCCAGCAGTTATCCTCAGGGACTAGCGGGCCCCTCCTACAATGAGCAGTTCTTC. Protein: CASSYPQGLAGPSYNEQFF.

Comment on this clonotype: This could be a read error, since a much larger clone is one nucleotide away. The CDR3 bases are TGTGCCACCAGTGAGCGAGGAGGTGAAAGAGGTACCGGGGAGCTGTTTTTT. It yields the protein CATSERGGERGTGELFF. The chain joins TRBV24-1 to TRBJ2-2; tentative D call: TRBD2 (5 bases). Trimming took 4 bases from V and 5 from J, leaving 19 bases between them. The CDR3 is made up of 17 amino acids. The germline V gene encodes CDR1 KGHDR and CDR2 SFDVKD.

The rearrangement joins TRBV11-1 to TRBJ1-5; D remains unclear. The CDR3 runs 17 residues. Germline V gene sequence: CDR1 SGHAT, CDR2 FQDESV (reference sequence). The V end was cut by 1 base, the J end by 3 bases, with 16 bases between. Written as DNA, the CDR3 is TGTGCCAGCAGCTTAGGTCGGGAGCTTGCCTTCAATCAGCCCCAGCATTTT. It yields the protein CASSLGRELAFNQPQHF.

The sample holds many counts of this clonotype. The CDR3 DNA reads as TGTGCCACCGGAGAGGGACTTCGCAATGAGCAGTTCTTC. Translating it yields CATGEGLRNEQFF. The chain employs TRBV24-1 and TRBJ2-1, with D possibly being TRBD2 (6 bases). The germline V gene has CDR1 KGHDR and CDR2 SFDVKD. Between the trimmed V and J ends, which lost 9 bases and 6 bases, there was a span of 14 bases. The CDR3 has 13 residues.

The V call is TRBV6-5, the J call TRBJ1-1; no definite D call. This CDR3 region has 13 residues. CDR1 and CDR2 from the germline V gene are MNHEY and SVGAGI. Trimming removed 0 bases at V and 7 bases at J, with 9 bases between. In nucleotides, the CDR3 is TGTGCCAGCAGTTACTCCCCGGGGAGTGAAGCTTTCTTT. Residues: CASSYSPGSEAFF.